A selection of T cell receptor beta chains follows, all from one sample in a study of blood T cell repertoires in COVID-19. Sequencing used immunoSEQ multiplex PCR; TCRdb keeps in-frame clones, though not all of them. The data contain fewer than 200,000 clones, less than 90% of them seen just once; the ten biggest clones take up about 20%. Input material: peripheral blood. All receptors come from a man between 65 and 85 years old with active or convalescent COVID-19. Each CDR3 is given with its conserved first and last residue. The order of the fields is D gene, J gene, clone size, V gene, CDR3 length, CDR3 protein, CDR3 DNA. D genes are given only for firm matches. Clone size is stated in some rows and not others, as once, few, many or a class when expanded.

TRBD2,TRBJ2-4,-,TRBV30,13,CAWSVQLAGGQYF,TGTGCCTGGAGTGTGCAGCTAGCGGGAGGGCAGTACTTC
-,TRBJ2-7,-,TRBV19,13,CASSHRRVYEQYF,TGTGCCAGTAGTCACCGGAGAGTCTACGAGCAGTACTTC
-,TRBJ1-5,-,TRBV20-1,16,CSASDEGGGGNQPQHF,TGCAGTGCTAGTGATGAGGGGGGAGGGGGCAATCAGCCCCAGCATTTT
-,TRBJ2-5,once,TRBV5-1,17,CASSLNYRDNRAGTQYF,TGCGCCAGCAGCTTGAATTACCGGGACAACCGCGCGGGGACCCAGTACTTC
-,TRBJ1-2,-,TRBV5-1,13,CASSLSGAYGYTF,TGCGCCAGCAGCTTGTCTGGGGCCTATGGCTACACCTTC
TRBD1,TRBJ1-3,-,TRBV27,16,CASRRTGALSGNTIYF,TGTGCCAGCAGAAGGACAGGGGCCCTCTCTGGAAACACCATATATTTT
TRBD1,TRBJ2-7,-,TRBV5-5,14,CASSIRDRGLEQYF,TGTGCCAGCAGCATTCGGGACAGGGGACTCGAGCAGTACTTC
-,TRBJ2-3,-,TRBV24-1,14,CATSRGASTDTQYF,TGTGCCACCTCCCGCGGGGCTAGCACAGATACGCAGTATTTT
TRBD1,TRBJ2-2,once,TRBV12-5,16,CASGLGQGWNTGELFF,TGTGCTAGTGGTTTGGGACAGGGCTGGAACACCGGGGAGCTGTTTTTT
-,TRBJ1-1,-,TRBV5-1,15,CASSPAIAGNTEAFF,TGCGCCAGCAGCCCCGCCATTGCGGGGAACACTGAAGCTTTCTTT
-,TRBJ1-3,-,TRBV5-1,15,CASSPPGKSGNTIYF,TGCGCCAGCAGTCCCCCGGGGAAATCTGGAAACACCATATATTTT
-,TRBJ1-5,-,TRBV19,14,CASKRGGQNQPQHF,TGTGCCAGTAAGCGCGGGGGCCAAAATCAGCCCCAGCATTTT
-,TRBJ1-6,-,TRBV6-5,15,CPRGNNDPYNSPLHF,TGTCCCCGAGGTAACAACGACCCTTATAATTCACCCCTCCACTTT
TRBD2,TRBJ2-1,-,TRBV7-3,16,CASSSTSGTPKAEQFF,TGTGCCAGCAGCTCGACTAGCGGAACCCCTAAGGCTGAGCAGTTCTTC
-,TRBJ1-1,-,TRBV5-5,14,CASSFDWGTLEAFF,TGTGCCAGCAGCTTCGATTGGGGGACTCTTGAAGCTTTCTTT
-,TRBJ1-1,-,TRBV12-3/TRBV12-4,12,CASSFMNTEAFF,TGTGCCAGCAGTTTTATGAACACTGAAGCTTTCTTT
-,TRBJ1-4,-,TRBV28,14,CASSLQGNGEKLFF,TGTGCCAGCAGTTTACAGGGGAACGGAGAAAAACTGTTTTTT
-,TRBJ1-3,-,TRBV19,16,CASTLGGPRAGNTIYF,TGTGCCAGTACCCTCGGAGGGCCCCGGGCTGGAAACACCATATATTTT
TRBD2,TRBJ2-3,-,TRBV19,16,CASSIGLGRGTDTQYF,TGTGCCAGTAGTATAGGCCTGGGGCGGGGGACAGATACGCAGTATTTT
-,TRBJ1-4,-,TRBV14,15,CASSPLGGTNEKLFF,TGTGCCAGCAGCCCCTTAGGAGGGACTAATGAAAAACTGTTTTTT
TRBD1,TRBJ1-1,-,TRBV5-4,17,CASSLADRGLGNTEAFF,TGTGCCAGCAGCTTGGCCGACAGGGGGTTGGGGAACACTGAAGCTTTCTTT
-,TRBJ1-2,once,TRBV6-6,16,CASSYVEVVLNYGYTF,TGTGCCAGCAGTTACGTGGAGGTTGTCCTTAACTATGGCTACACCTTC
-,TRBJ1-3,-,TRBV4-3,16,CASSQEAGVGGNTIYF,TGCGCCAGCAGCCAAGAGGCAGGGGTAGGTGGAAACACCATATATTTT
TRBD2,TRBJ2-7,-,TRBV28,17,CASSLPKGLAATYEQYF,TGTGCCAGCAGTTTACCTAAAGGACTAGCGGCCACCTACGAGCAGTACTTC
TRBD2,TRBJ2-1,once,TRBV15,14,CATSSPGGSDEQFF,TGTGCCACCAGCAGCCCGGGGGGGAGCGATGAGCAGTTCTTC
-,TRBJ2-7,-,TRBV14,13,CASSQQDSYEQYF,TGTGCCAGCAGCCAACAGGACTCCTACGAGCAGTACTTC
-,TRBJ1-2,-,TRBV7-2,15,CASSSRGGSNYGYTF,TGTGCCAGCAGCTCTCGGGGGGGATCAAACTATGGCTACACCTTC
TRBD1,TRBJ1-6,-,TRBV28,18,CASSLVGVGQGYNSPLHF,TGTGCCAGCAGTTTAGTCGGCGTGGGACAGGGATATAATTCACCCCTCCACTTT
TRBD2,TRBJ2-5,-,TRBV29-1,11,CSVATSGTWNF,TGCAGCGTCGCGACTAGCGGGACATGGAACTTC
-,TRBJ1-3,-,TRBV28,13,CASALRFGNTIYF,TGTGCCAGCGCCTTGAGGTTCGGGAACACCATATATTTT
TRBD2,TRBJ2-5,-,TRBV7-7,15,CASSPPGGGRETQYF,TGTGCTAGCAGTCCCCCGGGAGGGGGTAGGGAGACCCAGTACTTC
TRBD1,TRBJ1-2,-,TRBV3-1/TRBV3-2,13,CASSFTGEEGYTF,TGTGCCAGCAGCTTTACAGGGGAAGAAGGCTACACCTTC
-,TRBJ2-1,few,TRBV6-2/TRBV6-3,14,CASSFVRGPNEQFF,TGTGCCAGCAGTTTTGTCAGGGGCCCCAATGAGCAGTTCTTC
-,TRBJ1-1,-,TRBV7-8,14,CASSLGPGNTEAFF,TGTGCCAGCAGCTTAGGACCGGGAAACACTGAAGCTTTCTTT
TRBD2,TRBJ2-1,-,TRBV3-1/TRBV3-2,11,CASSQGGGQFF,TGTGCCAGCAGCCAAGGCGGGGGGCAGTTCTTC
-,TRBJ2-7,-,TRBV10-2,13,CASNRDQFHEQYF,TGCGCCAGCAACAGGGATCAATTCCACGAGCAGTACTTC
TRBD2,TRBJ2-1,-,TRBV29-1,16,CSAEGLAASSYNEQFF,TGCAGCGCTGAGGGACTAGCGGCGAGCTCCTACAATGAGCAGTTCTTC
TRBD1,TRBJ1-2,-,TRBV6-5,14,CAISADRGVYGYTF,TGTGCCATCTCCGCGGACAGGGGGGTCTATGGCTACACCTTC
-,TRBJ1-1,-,TRBV7-9,15,CASSLLGTSNTEAFF,TGTGCCAGCAGCTTACTGGGGACTTCGAACACTGAAGCTTTCTTT
TRBD1,TRBJ1-3,-,TRBV7-2,17,CASSLYVRGSSGNTIYF,TGTGCCAGCAGCTTGTACGTCAGGGGGAGCTCTGGAAACACCATATATTTT
TRBD1,TRBJ2-5,-,TRBV19,13,CASRPGGLETQYF,TGTGCCAGTAGACCAGGGGGTTTGGAGACCCAGTACTTC
TRBD1,TRBJ1-5,-,TRBV2,17,CASSEYQGAPRNQPQHF,TGTGCCAGCAGTGAATACCAGGGGGCGCCGCGCAATCAGCCCCAGCATTTT
-,TRBJ1-5,-,TRBV30,14,CAWSVAGGGQPQHF,TGTGCCTGGAGTGTCGCCGGGGGAGGTCAGCCCCAGCATTTT
-,TRBJ2-5,-,TRBV19,13,CASSIQGKETQYF,TGTGCCAGTAGTATTCAGGGGAAAGAGACCCAGTACTTC
TRBD2,TRBJ2-2,-,TRBV24-1,17,CATSDQRTSVGTGELFF,TGTGCCACCAGTGACCAAAGGACTAGCGTCGGCACCGGGGAGCTGTTTTTT
-,TRBJ1-1,-,TRBV11-2,15,CASSLGPGIDAEAFF,TGTGCCAGCAGCTTAGGCCCCGGGATTGACGCTGAAGCTTTCTTT
-,TRBJ1-4,-,TRBV5-1,15,CASSFLPQGNEKLFF,TGCGCCAGCAGCTTTTTACCACAGGGAAATGAAAAACTGTTTTTT
TRBD2,TRBJ2-7,few,TRBV29-1,17,CSVEGGPGLAGGYEQYF,TGCAGCGTTGAAGGAGGCCCGGGACTAGCGGGAGGTTACGAGCAGTACTTC
-,TRBJ1-1,-,TRBV6-1,13,CASWRATNTEAFF,TGTGCCAGCTGGAGGGCAACGAACACTGAAGCTTTCTTT
-,TRBJ2-7,-,TRBV6-5,14,CASSYSSPGYEQYF,TGTGCCAGCAGTTACTCGAGCCCCGGCTACGAGCAGTACTTC
-,TRBJ2-7,-,TRBV4-3,13,CASSQDVGGEQYF,TGCGCCAGCAGCCAAGATGTAGGGGGAGAGCAGTACTTC
TRBD1,TRBJ2-7,-,TRBV7-2,15,CASSLVDRGPYEQYF,TGTGCCAGCAGCTTAGTGGACAGGGGGCCCTACGAGCAGTACTTC
-,TRBJ1-5,-,TRBV21-1,18,CASSKYLRGGESNQPQHF,TGTGCCAGCAGCAAATATTTGAGGGGGGGCGAGAGCAATCAGCCCCAGCATTTT
TRBD1,TRBJ1-2,-,TRBV5-6,17,CASSHRTGGYPNYGYTF,TGTGCCAGCAGCCATCGGACAGGGGGCTATCCTAACTATGGCTACACCTTC
TRBD1,TRBJ2-5,-,TRBV11-2,14,CASSPGTGRETQYF,TGTGCCAGCAGCCCCGGGACAGGGCGTGAGACCCAGTACTTC
-,TRBJ2-1,-,TRBV6-4,15,CASSPQGRSSNEQFF,TGTGCCAGCAGTCCACAGGGGAGGTCCTCCAATGAGCAGTTCTTC
-,TRBJ1-2,-,TRBV7-2,14,CASSYVRVRYGYTF,TGTGCCAGCAGCTATGTACGGGTTCGATATGGCTACACCTTC
TRBD1,TRBJ1-1,-,TRBV11-2,16,CASSLGNRGLGTEAFF,TGTGCCAGCAGCTTAGGAAACAGGGGGCTCGGCACTGAAGCTTTCTTT
-,TRBJ2-1,-,TRBV10-1,16,CASSESDSRSYNEQFF,TGCGCCAGCAGTGAGTCGGACAGTCGCTCCTACAATGAGCAGTTCTTC